The 6 T cell receptor beta chains listed next were all sequenced from one sample in a study of cytomegalovirus exposure and HLA in healthy donors. Use of 60 Vbeta and 13 Jbeta primers characterized the PCR. Clones were sequenced by immunoSEQ multiplex PCR, and TCRdb holds only the in-frame ones, with some missing. The sample yields 250,000 to 350,000 clones, more than 80% seen once. Input material: PBMCs. These receptors were obtained from a man between 40 and 49 years old in good health and CMV-seropositive.

V gene TRBV28 combines with J gene TRBJ2-6; 9 bases are a match to TRBD2. CDR1 is MDHEN, CDR2 SYDVKM, per germline. After removal of 3 bases from V and 2 bases from J, the junction contained 8 bases not matched to a gene. The CDR3 is 18 residues long. The CDR3 here is CASSLVSGRGTGANVLTF. Written as DNA, the CDR3 is TGTGCCAGCAGTTTGGTTAGCGGGAGAGGTACTGGGGCCAACGTCCTGACTTTC.

The chain links TRBV29-1 to TRBJ2-1; TRBD1 aligns across 9 bases. The J segment lost 6 bases and the V segment lost 7 bases, leaving 10 bases of the junction unmatched. From germline, CDR1 is SQVTM and CDR2 ANQGSEA. This CDR3 region has 14 residues. CDR3 in amino acids: CSATGQGRFNEQFF. In DNA, the CDR3 is TGCAGCGCCACCGGACAGGGGCGATTCAATGAGCAGTTCTTC.

This clone appeared a few times. This chain joins TRBV29-1 and TRBJ1-1; 7 bases are a match to TRBD1. The germline V gene has CDR1 SQVTM and CDR2 ANQGSEA. The CDR3 extends over 12 amino acids. Losses at the gene ends were 6 bases for V and 6 bases for J; bases not matched to a gene: 7. CDR3 sequence reads: CSVRQGDAEAFF. In DNA form, the CDR3 reads TGCAGCGTACGACAGGGTGATGCTGAAGCTTTCTTT.

J is TRBJ2-1 and V is TRBV2; TRBD1 matches at 11 bases. Trimming cost V 6 bases and J 6 bases; bases outside gene matches: 1. This CDR3 is 13 amino acids long. Looked up from germline, CDR1 is SNHLY and CDR2 is FYNNEI. CDR3 amino acids: CASRGQGGNEQFF. The CDR3 DNA is TGTGCCAGCAGGGGACAGGGGGGCAATGAGCAGTTCTTC.

The V gene is TRBV5-4, the J gene TRBJ2-2; tentative D call: TRBD1 (6 bases). Trimming left V 3 bases short and J 7 bases short, with 25 bases between. Germline values: CDR1 SGHNT, CDR2 YYREEE (reference sequence). CDR3 size: 18 residues. The chain's CDR3 is CASSSPSLQGSFIGELFF. The CDR3 DNA sequence: TGTGCCAGCAGCTCCCCGTCACTACAGGGTTCTTTTATCGGGGAGCTGTTTTTT. Full variable domain (missing parts from reference TRBV5-4 and TRBJ2-2): ETGVTQSPTHLIKTRGQQVTLRCSSQSGHNTVSWYQQALGQGPQFIFQYYREEENGRGNFPPRFSGLQFPNYSSELNVNALELDDSALYLCASSSPSLQGSFIGELFFGEGSRLTVL.

This clone appeared once. The rearrangement uses TRBV5-1 and TRBJ2-5; TRBD2 matches at 7 bases. Germline CDR1 and CDR2: SGHRS and YFSETQ. The junction had 3 bases not matched to a gene; V was cut back by 0 bases and J by 1 base. The CDR3 has 15 amino acids. As DNA, the CDR3 is TGCGCCAGCAGCTTGGCCGGGGGGATCCAAGAGACCCAGTACTTC. Protein sequence: CASSLAGGIQETQYF.